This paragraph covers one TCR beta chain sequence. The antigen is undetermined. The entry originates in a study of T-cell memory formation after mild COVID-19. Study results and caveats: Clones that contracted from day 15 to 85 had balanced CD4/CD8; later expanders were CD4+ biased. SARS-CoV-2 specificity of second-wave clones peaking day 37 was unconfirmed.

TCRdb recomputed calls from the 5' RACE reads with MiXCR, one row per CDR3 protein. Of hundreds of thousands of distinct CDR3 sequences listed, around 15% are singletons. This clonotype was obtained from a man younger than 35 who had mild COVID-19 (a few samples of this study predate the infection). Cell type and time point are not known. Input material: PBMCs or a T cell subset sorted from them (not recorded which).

The CDR3 sequence: CASSSQLAGYEQYV. Here the CDR3 DNA reads TGTGCCAGCAGCAGCCAGCTAGCGGGCTACGAGCAGTACGTC. The rearrangement joins TRBV2 to TRBJ2-7, with TRBD2 identical over 8 bases. V dropped 6 bases and J dropped 3; count of bases not matched to a gene: 7. The CDR3 loop spans 14 amino acids. Germline CDR1 reads SNHLY; CDR2 reads FYNNEI.